This T cell receptor beta chain stems from a study of Japanese encephalitis immunity and Zika vaccine responses (dated by TCRdb to about 2021). Background for the entire study: The included participants were given three 5.0 ug doses of alum-adjuvanted ZPIV at weeks 0, 4 and 28. In addition, the TCR repertoires of a few flavivirus-naive individuals were analyzed at weeks 2, 6 and 52 after ZPIV vaccination began. About 6 representative participants from each pre-vaccination group were selected for TCR sequencing, using samples from week 0 (after pre-vaccination and before ZPIV) and week 52. Over 9 participants were given two doses of JEV vaccine (IXIARO) 28 days apart, two to three months before the first ZPIV dose. For stimulations, either ZIKV structural-protein peptide pools divided into flavivirus-conserved and non-conserved sets or JEV or YFV peptides matching the pre-vaccination were used. Before ZPIV, about a dozen participants were given one dose of YFV vaccine (YF-VAX), while nine participants were flavivirus-naive. The ZIKV peptides, 15-mers that overlapped by 11 residues, were chosen for containing NetMHCpan/NetMHCII-predicted epitopes with affinity below 50 nM. The study examined whether earlier vaccination against Japanese encephalitis virus (JEV) or yellow fever virus (YFV) influenced CD4 T cell responses to the Zika vaccine. What the work shows at the level of the full study, not this receptor alone: JEV-pre-vaccinated donors showed higher repertoire similarity across time-points and stimulations than YFV-pre-vaccinated donors, indicating more clonotypes common to ZIKV and JEV stimulation. Samples were clustered by participant, with no similarity observed between individuals, suggesting that no public TCRs were detected. The analysis was restricted to a subset of trial participants with three doses and adequate samples, and the entire vaccinated cohort was not analyzed. The individual peptides behind the cross-reactive responses were not identified because limits on sample size made peptide-pool deconvolution impossible. In JEV-pre-vaccinated donors, the repertoire richness of CD4 T cells responding to conserved ZIKV epitopes decreased significantly after ZPIV. Only a few individuals showed CD8 T cell responses to ZIKV peptide pools, and those responses were very low in magnitude.

Library generation was performed with 5' RACE. Before sequencing, the TCRbeta libraries were pooled in proportion to the number of cells sorted for each library. Total RNA from sorted cells was extracted with RNAzol RT, and cDNA was made with an oligo(dT) primer and a template-switching oligo. The TCRbeta V-CDR3-J region was PCR-amplified with Kapa HiFi using a SMARTer oligo primer and a TCRbeta constant-region primer. Illumina adaptors and sample-specific index barcodes were added in a second PCR, followed by HighPrep bead cleanup and Bioanalyzer confirmation of a band of roughly 650 bp. Libraries were sequenced on an Illumina MiSeq with 2x151 bp paired-end reads. From the authors' description of their analysis: An in-house Java program demultiplexed the reads, while MiXCR assigned TCRbeta annotations and counted clonotypes. To assess repertoire overlap, Morisita-Horn indices from the R package vegan were used, along with UPGMA clustering and Circos plots of recurring clonotypes. Shannon diversity and richness were each normalized to the maximum value possible given the input cell numbers, so the resulting values fell between 0 and 1. CDR3beta sequences were aligned with MUSCLE, distances were computed with SeqinR, and multidimensional scaling was plotted in R. TCRdb cleaned the public reads at Q25 with fastp, built clones with MiXCR and kept in-frame beta chains. Merged by CDR3 protein, the rows form single entries marked with the most common genes and DNA. TCRdb, not the authors, supplied the V and J calls. Within this sample are approximately 600 distinct CDR3 sequences, with under 5% of them counted one time only. Under 35% of the sample is held by the ten biggest clonotypes.

This clonotype is deemed large (0.1 to 1%). The record has no base qualities; no much larger clone is one base away. For CDR1 and CDR2, the germline V gene (reference sequence) lists LNHDA and SQIVND. Reading from cysteine to phenylalanine, the CDR3 counts 14 amino acids. Here the CDR3 DNA is all that survives: 42 bases in frame from base 1. Unmatched junction bases come to 4, with V trimmed by 6 bases and J by 4 bases. PBMCs were labeled with CellTrace CFSE and were cultured for 5 to 7 days in RPMI containing about 8% human serum plus peptide pools at roughly 1 ug/mL each. On a BD FACSAria, proliferating CD4 T cells were sorted without fixation as live CD56-CD19-CD16-CD3+CD4+ CFSE-low cells. The enrolled adults were healthy, and microneutralization screening showed them to be seronegative for ZIKV, JEV, YFV, DENV and WNV. The samples were taken from a phase 1, double-blinded, randomized, placebo-controlled trial testing an alum-adjuvanted Zika purified-inactivated virus (ZPIV) vaccine. Peripheral blood mononuclear cells were isolated using a standard procedure and then kept frozen in liquid nitrogen until they were used.

This TCR was recovered from an adult woman who received an inactivated Zika virus vaccine. The V and J segments used are TRBV19 and TRBJ1-4, with 8 bases aligning to TRBD1. Sequenced material: antigen-activated CD4+ T cells from blood, cultured, taken during a Zika inactivated vaccine study. The DNA sequence reads TGTGCCAGTAGCCCCGACAGGGGTAATGAAAAACTGTTTTTT. It translates to CASSPDRGNEKLFF. Full variable domain (CDR3 extended with the reference TRBV19 and TRBJ1-4 proteins): DGGITQSPKYLFRKEGQNVTLSCEQNLNHDAMYWYRQDPGQGLRLIYYSQIVNDFQKGDIAEGYSVSREKKESFPLTVTSAQKNPTAFYLCASSPDRGNEKLFFGSGTQLSVL.